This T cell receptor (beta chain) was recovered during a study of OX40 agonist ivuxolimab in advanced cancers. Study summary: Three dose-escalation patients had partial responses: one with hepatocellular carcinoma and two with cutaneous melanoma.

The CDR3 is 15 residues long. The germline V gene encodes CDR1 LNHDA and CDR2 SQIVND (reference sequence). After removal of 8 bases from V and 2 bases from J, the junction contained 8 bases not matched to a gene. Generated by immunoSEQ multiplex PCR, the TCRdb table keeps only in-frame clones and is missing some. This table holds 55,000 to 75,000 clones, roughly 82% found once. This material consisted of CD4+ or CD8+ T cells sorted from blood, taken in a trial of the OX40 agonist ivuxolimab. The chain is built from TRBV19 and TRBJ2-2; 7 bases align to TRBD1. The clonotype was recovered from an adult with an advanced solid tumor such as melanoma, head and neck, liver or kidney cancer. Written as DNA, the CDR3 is TGTGCCAGTGGCAGGGGGACAATTAACACCGGGGAGCTGTTTTTT. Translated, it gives CASGRGTINTGELFF. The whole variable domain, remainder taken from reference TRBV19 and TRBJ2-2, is DGGITQSPKYLFRKEGQNVTLSCEQNLNHDAMYWYRQDPGQGLRLIYYSQIVNDFQKGDIAEGYSVSREKKESFPLTVTSAQKNPTAFYLCASGRGTINTGELFFGEGSRLTVL.